This T cell receptor beta chain was sequenced during a study of OX40 agonist ivuxolimab in advanced cancers. Whole-study results and caveats: Expanded clones tended on average to be more numerous among CD8+ T cells than CD4+.

Method: immunoSEQ multiplex PCR; TCRdb's copy keeps in-frame clones and lacks some. This table has under 40,000 clones, approximately 90% appearing once. The V and J ends lost 5 bases and 1 base respectively, with 8 bases between them. CDR1 is MRHNA, CDR2 SNTAGT, per germline. The CDR3 runs to 13 residues. Details on this clone: The target antigen is unknown.

The receptor comes from an adult with an advanced solid tumor such as melanoma, head and neck, liver or kidney cancer. The chain recombines TRBV6-4 with TRBJ2-5; no definite D call. This specimen was CD4+ or CD8+ T cells sorted from blood, taken in a trial of the OX40 agonist ivuxolimab. The CDR3 spells CASSSGPQETQYF. The CDR3 DNA sequence: TGTGCCAGCAGTTCCGGGCCCCAAGAGACCCAGTACTTC.